Listed below are T cell receptor beta chains from one sample, sequenced in a study of cytomegalovirus exposure and HLA in healthy donors. Sequencing was performed with immunoSEQ multiplex PCR; in TCRdb, only in-frame clones are kept and a portion is missing. The repertoire holds about 76,000 clones, with 85% to 95% as singletons. Sequences were obtained from PBMCs. The receptor source for this set is a young woman in good health and CMV-seropositive. Both conserved end residues are part of each CDR3. The D gene is left open where the match is weak. Size is stated for part of the rows, as once, few or many counts, or as a class when the clone is expanded.

j_call clone_size d_call v_call cdr3_aa cdr3_nt
TRBJ1-1 . . TRBV5-1 CASSLYSGPTEAFF TGCGCCAGCAGCTTGTATTCAGGGCCCACTGAAGCTTTCTTT
TRBJ2-5 . TRBD1 TRBV9 CASSVDGQGRETQYF TGTGCCAGCAGCGTAGATGGACAGGGCAGAGAGACCCAGTACTTC
TRBJ2-1 once . TRBV11-2 CASSFEWSSYNEQFF TGTGCCAGCAGCTTTGAGTGGAGCTCCTACAATGAGCAGTTCTTC
TRBJ2-1 . TRBD1 TRBV9 CASSVDRADNEQFF TGTGCCAGCAGCGTTGACAGGGCGGACAATGAGCAGTTCTTC
TRBJ2-3 . . TRBV27 CASSWGVTDTQYF TGTGCCAGCAGTTGGGGGGTCACAGATACGCAGTATTTT
TRBJ2-1 . TRBD1 TRBV7-9 CASSSGQGNYNEQFF TGTGCCAGCAGCTCGGGACAGGGGAACTACAATGAGCAGTTCTTC
TRBJ1-2 . TRBD1 TRBV5-1 CASSLRTGLNYGYTF TGCGCCAGCAGCCTAAGGACAGGGTTGAACTATGGCTACACCTTC
TRBJ2-1 . . TRBV6-1 CASSESQGTYNEQFF TGTGCCAGCAGTGAATCGCAGGGTACCTACAATGAGCAGTTCTTC
TRBJ1-4 once . TRBV6-6 CASSTDRILFF TGTGCCAGCAGTACCGACAGGATTTTATTTTTT
TRBJ1-1 . . TRBV19 CASSEEAAGNTEAFF TGTGCCAGTAGTGAAGAGGCAGCTGGTAACACTGAAGCTTTCTTT
TRBJ2-7 . . TRBV6-5 CASSYSEGLLGGQYF TGTGCCAGCAGTTACTCAGAGGGTCTCTTAGGCGGGCAGTACTTC
TRBJ1-5 . . TRBV7-9 CASSFRGAGDSNQPQHF TGTGCCAGCAGCTTCCGCGGGGCGGGGGATAGCAATCAGCCCCAGCATTTT
TRBJ1-5 . TRBD1 TRBV27 CASSSSRGRKPQHF TGTGCCAGCAGTTCGTCCAGGGGGCGGAAGCCCCAGCATTTT
TRBJ1-1 . . TRBV12-5 CASVGGGTEAFF TGTGCTAGTGTGGGGGGGGGCACTGAAGCTTTCTTT
TRBJ2-3 . . TRBV14 CASSGARRTQYF TGTGCCAGCAGTGGGGCCCGCAGGACGCAGTATTTT
TRBJ2-1 . TRBD2 TRBV5-1 CASSSTSGRYNEQFF TGCGCCAGCAGCTCGACTAGCGGGAGGTACAATGAGCAGTTCTTC
TRBJ2-5 medium-sized TRBD2 TRBV4-2 CASSPGGRGAGSQETQYF TGTGCCAGCAGCCCGGGGGGACGTGGTGCCGGGTCCCAAGAGACCCAGTACTTC
TRBJ1-1 . . TRBV18 CASSPLGGDTEAFF TGTGCCAGCTCACCACTGGGAGGTGACACTGAAGCTTTCTTT
TRBJ2-7 . TRBD2 TRBV7-8 CASSSPTSGGTLASYEQYF TGTGCCAGCAGCTCGCCGACTAGCGGGGGAACCCTTGCCTCCTACGAGCAGTACTTC
TRBJ1-6 . . TRBV4-1 CASSQDLGGDGGKNNSPLHF TGCGCCAGCAGCCAAGACCTTGGGGGCGACGGGGGGAAAAATAATTCACCCCTCCACTTT
TRBJ2-3 . TRBD2 TRBV6-4 CASSERESTDTQYF TGTGCCAGCAGTGAGCGGGAGAGCACAGATACGCAGTATTTT
TRBJ1-1 . . TRBV19 CASTSTRDTEAFF TGTGCCAGTACTAGCACGCGGGACACTGAAGCTTTCTTT
TRBJ1-5 . . TRBV19 CASSTLETAQPQHF TGTGCCAGTAGTACCCTCGAGACAGCTCAGCCCCAGCATTTT
TRBJ2-2 . TRBD1 TRBV7-9 CASSLVRSGGRELFF TGTGCCAGCAGCTTAGTGAGGTCAGGGGGCAGGGAGCTGTTTTTT
TRBJ2-7 once . TRBV7-6 CASSPPGNYEQYF TGTGCCAGCAGCCCGCCAGGGAACTACGAGCAGTACTTC